These 32 T cell receptor beta chains were sequenced from one sample in a study of vaccination and CD4 T cells after COVID-19. An Oncomine TCR Beta short-read assay was used to sequence the DNA from cultured CD4+ T cells. TCRdb analysed the PCR reads with MiXCR anew, one entry per CDR3 protein. Of around 21,000 distinct CDR3 sequences in the sample, roughly 50% were seen once. No antigen has been assigned to these receptors. Treatment specified: roughly 10-day PBMC culture with coronavirus spike peptide pools or control peptides (ViraFEST assay). Sample: CD4+ T cells from blood, cultured in vitro. These receptors were collected from a human donor who had recovered from COVID-19.

The rearrangement joins TRBV6-1 to TRBJ2-3, with 8 bases matching TRBD1. Germline assignment: CDR1 MNHNS and CDR2 SASEGT. There are 18 residues in the CDR3. Trimming removed 6 bases from V and 1 base from J; junction bases left unmatched: 15. The CDR3 here is CASSLGQGHSPGTDTQYF. CDR3 in DNA: TGTGCCAGCAGCCTCGGACAGGGTCATTCACCCGGCACAGATACGCAGTATTTT.

CDR3 sequence (DNA): TGCGCCAGCAGCCAGATGTTAATGAGCACAGATACGCAGTATTTT. Translating gives CASSQMLMSTDTQYF. The gene calls are TRBV5-1 and TRBJ2-3; D is uncertain. The germline gives CDR1 SGHRS, CDR2 YFSETQ. The CDR3 is 15 residues long. V lost 4 bases and J 0 bases, leaving 12 bases between the germline ends.

The chain joins TRBV7-9 to TRBJ1-6; D is ambiguous. CDR1 and CDR2 from the germline V gene are SEHNR and FQNEAQ (reference sequence). V dropped 5 bases and J dropped 2 bases, with 13 bases sitting between them. The CDR3 is made up of 16 amino acids. The CDR3 here is CASSRATPTYNSPLHF. In DNA, the CDR3 is TGTGCCAGCAGCCGAGCGACACCTACCTATAATTCACCCCTCCACTTT.

This sequence joins TRBV27 and TRBJ1-4, with 9 bases fitting TRBD1. CDR3 length: 18 amino acids. With 8 bases clipped from V and 2 bases from J, the junction kept 15 bases outside the gene matches. Germline lookup yields CDR1 MNHEY and CDR2 SMNVEV (reference sequence). The CDR3 DNA reads TGTGCCAGCGGGAAACCGACAGGGGGGGTTCTCACTAATGAAAAACTGTTTTTT. Its protein is CASGKPTGGVLTNEKLFF.

V and J are TRBV12-3 or TRBV12-4 and TRBJ2-1; 9 nucleotides agree with TRBD1. J was trimmed by 6 bases and V by 7 bases; bases with no gene match: 10. This CDR3 spans 15 amino acids. CDR3 in amino acids: CASTTGGRYRNEQFF. The DNA for the CDR3 is TGTGCCAGCACCACAGGGGGCCGATACCGCAATGAGCAGTTCTTC.

This sequence joins TRBV2 and TRBJ2-5; D is unresolved. Looked up from germline, CDR1 is SNHLY and CDR2 is FYNNEI. V shed 2 bases and J shed 5 bases, with 15 bases lying between them. The CDR3 is 15 amino acids. In DNA, the CDR3 is TGTGCCAGCAGTGAATTGGACGCAAAGGTCGAGACCCAGTACTTC. As protein: CASSELDAKVETQYF.

J is TRBJ2-3 and V is TRBV20-1; D remains ambiguous. Germline CDR1 is DFQATT and CDR2 is SNEGSKA (reference sequence). The CDR3 is made up of 16 amino acids. Trimming cost V 4 bases and J 0 bases, with 17 bases left between them. CDR3 protein: CSANRVHKKSTDTQYF. In nucleotides, the CDR3 is TGCAGTGCTAATCGGGTGCACAAAAAAAGCACAGATACGCAGTATTTT.

This clonotype was seen a single time. V usage is TRBV5-8 and J usage is TRBJ2-2, with 8 bases aligning to TRBD1. CDR1 SGHTS and CDR2 YDEGEE come from the germline V gene. The CDR3 has 15 residues. J lost 1 base, V lost 4 bases, and 3 bases had no gene match. The CDR3 loop is CASSHGQGNTGELFF. In DNA form, the CDR3 reads TGTGCCAGCAGCCACGGACAGGGGAACACCGGGGAGCTGTTTTTT.

This clonotype has just one count. The chain is built from TRBV10-2 and TRBJ2-2; 11 nucleotides align to TRBD2. V was clipped by 7 bases and J by 6 bases; unmatched bases: 4. The CDR3 sequence is 14 residues long. CDR1 and CDR2 from the germline V gene are WSHSY and SAAADI. CDR3 DNA sequence: TGCGCCAGCAACCTAGCGGGGGGCCCCGGGGAGCTGTTTTTT. Encoded protein: CASNLAGGPGELFF.

The chain is built from TRBV6-2 or TRBV6-3 and TRBJ1-5; D may be TRBD1 (5 bases). This CDR3 spans 17 amino acids. Trimming stripped 0 bases from V and 0 bases from J, with 12 bases between. Germline lookup yields CDR1 MNHEY and CDR2 SVGEGT. The chain's CDR3 is CASSYSAGGTSNQPQHF. The CDR3, as DNA: TGTGCCAGCAGTTACTCCGCCGGGGGGACTAGCAATCAGCCCCAGCATTTT.

Notes on this clonotype: An end of the junction differs from the germline gene, which may be a read error. V is TRBV11-1 and J is TRBJ1-1; 7 nucleotides match TRBD1. The germline gives CDR1 SGHAT, CDR2 FQDESV (reference sequence). This CDR3 contains 18 residues. The DNA of the CDR3 is TGCGCCAGCAGCCAAGAACCCCTGAAGTGGACAGGGAACACTGAAGCTTTCTTT. It specifies CASSQEPLKWTGNTEAFF.

V gene TRBV6-5 combines with J gene TRBJ2-2; D gene unclear. The length of the CDR3 is 15 residues. Germline loops: CDR1 MNHEY, CDR2 SVGAGI. Trimming took 3 bases from V and 5 from J, leaving 13 bases between them. The CDR3 nucleotides read TGTGCCAGCAGTTATGAGGCGAAAGGGACCGGGGAGCTGTTTTTT. It encodes CASSYEAKGTGELFF.

This chain links TRBV5-1 with TRBJ2-1; 10 bases fit TRBD1. The J segment lost 6 bases and the V segment lost 7 bases, leaving 10 bases of the junction unmatched. This CDR3 has 15 amino acids. Germline CDR1 and CDR2: SGHRS and YFSETQ. The CDR3, as DNA: TGCGCCAGCGACACGGGGGGGACAGGGGTCAATGAGCAGTTCTTC. This translates into CASDTGGTGVNEQFF.

The chain combines TRBV11-2 with TRBJ1-5; D unresolved. Germline V lookup: CDR1 SGHAT, CDR2 FQNNGV. V was cut by 8 bases and J by 7 bases, with 15 bases left in between. There are 13 residues in the CDR3. The CDR3 loop is CASALNAQQPQHF. The CDR3 region has the DNA TGTGCCAGCGCCCTCAATGCTCAGCAGCCCCAGCATTTT.

This clonotype was observed once. This chain joins TRBV5-1 and TRBJ2-3; D not resolved. Germline V gene lookup returns CDR1 SGHRS and CDR2 YFSETQ. The V and J ends lost 0 bases and 5 bases respectively, with 7 bases between them. This CDR3 is 13 amino acids long. The CDR3 DNA sequence: TGCGCCAGCAGCTTGGCGGGTCAAGATACGCAGTATTTT. This codes for CASSLAGQDTQYF.

This rearrangement joins TRBV6-5 to TRBJ1-3, with D unclear. Germline lookup yields CDR1 MNHEY and CDR2 SVGAGI. V was cut by 0 bases and J by 1 base, with 4 bases left in between. The CDR3 has 14 residues. The CDR3 sequence is CASSYSVSGNTIYF. The CDR3 DNA reads TGTGCCAGCAGTTACTCGGTATCTGGAAACACCATATATTTT.

The sample holds one count of this clonotype. The chain links TRBV6-2 or TRBV6-3 to TRBJ2-3, with 7 positions matching TRBD2. CDR1 is MNHEY, CDR2 SVGEGT, per germline. The CDR3 runs 12 residues. Trimming at V came to 6 bases and at J to 3 bases, leaving 0 bases not matched to a gene. The CDR3 sequence is CASRGGTDTQYF. DNA of the CDR3: TGTGCCAGCAGGGGGGGGACAGATACGCAGTATTTT.

The chain couples TRBV4-3 to TRBJ1-3; D is undetermined. Germline CDR1 is LGHNA and CDR2 is YSLEER. The ends were cut back, 2 bases at V and 0 bases at J, with 8 bases in the middle. The CDR3 runs to 15 residues. CDR3 sequence (DNA): TGCGCCAGCAGCCAACTGGCCCCCTCTGGAAACACCATATATTTT. Its translation: CASSQLAPSGNTIYF.

This chain links TRBV30 with TRBJ2-3; tentatively, D is TRBD1 (5 bases). V lost 0 bases, J lost 1 base, and 5 bases lay in between. Germline V lookup: CDR1 GTSNPN, CDR2 SVGIG (reference sequence). CDR3 length: 13 amino acids. CDR3 region: CAWSVTGTDTQYF. In DNA, the CDR3 is TGTGCCTGGAGTGTGACAGGCACAGATACGCAGTATTTT. Complete variable domain (other parts from reference TRBV30 and TRBJ2-3): SQTIHQWPATLVQPVGSPLSLECTVEGTSNPNLYWYRQAAGRGLQLLFYSVGIGQISSEVPQNLSASRPQDRQFILSSKKLLLSDSGFYLCAWSVTGTDTQYFGPGTRLTVL.

V and J are TRBV7-2 and TRBJ2-2; D might be TRBD2 (6 bases). There are 15 residues in the CDR3. Germline lookup yields CDR1 SGHTA and CDR2 FQGNSA. Trimming removed 4 bases from V and 2 bases from J, with 11 bases in between. CDR3 protein: CASSSGTPNTGELFF. Written as DNA, the CDR3 is TGTGCCAGCAGCTCCGGGACTCCTAACACCGGGGAGCTGTTTTTT.

The J gene is TRBJ2-3, the V gene TRBV7-9; no firm D call. Germline values: CDR1 SEHNR, CDR2 FQNEAQ (reference sequence). The CDR3 contains 15 residues. Trimming pared 2 bases from V and 0 bases from J, leaving 9 bases between. The CDR3 bases are TGTGCCAGCAGCTTATGGGGTTCTAGCACAGATACGCAGTATTTT. It encodes CASSLWGSSTDTQYF.

This clonotype is a singleton in its sample. This chain uses TRBV6-5 with TRBJ2-1, with TRBD2 matching 7 bases. The CDR3 has 19 residues. The ends lost 2 bases at V and 0 bases at J; junction bases unmatched: 13. In germline, CDR1 is MNHEY, CDR2 SVGAGI. The CDR3: CASSYTSLPGGSSYNEQFF. In DNA form, the CDR3 reads TGTGCCAGCAGTTACACGTCCCTCCCGGGGGGAAGCTCCTACAATGAGCAGTTCTTC.

The chain employs TRBV11-2 and TRBJ2-2; 10 bases agree with TRBD1. The germline CDR1 and CDR2 sequences are SGHAT and FQNNGV. The ends lost 2 bases at V and 7 bases at J; junction bases unmatched: 4. The CDR3 has 15 amino acids. The CDR3 DNA reads as TGTGCCAGCAGCTTATGGGACAGGGGCATCGGGGAGCTGTTTTTT. The encoded protein is CASSLWDRGIGELFF.

This clonotype has more than one count but fewer than ten. The chain joins TRBV28 to TRBJ1-2; a weak D match, TRBD1 (6 bases). CDR1 and CDR2 from the germline V gene are MDHEN and SYDVKM. This CDR3 comprises 16 residues. The V and J ends lost 3 bases and 3 bases respectively, with 17 bases between them. The CDR3 loop reads CASSLGAGVTHYGYTF. CDR3 nucleotide sequence: TGTGCCAGCAGTTTGGGGGCGGGGGTCACTCACTATGGCTACACCTTC.

This chain links TRBV9 with TRBJ2-2, with D perhaps TRBD1 or TRBD2 (5 bases each). V gave up 0 bases and J gave up 3 bases, with 6 bases separating them. The CDR3 runs 14 residues. CDR1 is SGDLS, CDR2 YYNGEE, per germline. CDR3: CASSVAGHTGELFF. The CDR3 bases are TGTGCCAGCAGCGTAGCGGGGCACACCGGGGAGCTGTTTTTT.

This rearrangement joins TRBV5-6 to TRBJ1-1, with D unresolved. V lost 0 bases, J lost 1 base, and 7 bases lay in between. This CDR3 is 14 amino acids long. Germline values: CDR1 SGHDT, CDR2 YYEEEE. The CDR3 protein is CASSLELKNTEAFF. CDR3 sequence (DNA): TGTGCCAGCAGCTTGGAACTCAAGAACACTGAAGCTTTCTTT.

This CDR3 reads CASSIFPRSGGQETQYF. CDR3 in DNA: TGTGCCAGTAGTATATTCCCTCGTAGCGGGGGGCAAGAGACCCAGTACTTC. V gene TRBV19 combines with J gene TRBJ2-5; 10 bases agree with TRBD2. Losses at the gene ends were 2 bases for V and 2 bases for J; bases not matched to a gene: 8. Germline CDR1 is LNHDA and CDR2 is SQIVND (reference sequence). The CDR3 extends over 17 amino acids.

The chain carries TRBV9 and TRBJ1-6, with 7 bases that match TRBD1. The length of the CDR3 is 18 residues. Trimming at V came to 0 bases and at J to 6 bases, leaving 12 bases not matched to a gene. Per the germline V gene, CDR1 is SGDLS and CDR2 is YYNGEE. Here the CDR3 reads CASSVGWRQGGGNSPLHF. DNA of the CDR3: TGTGCCAGCAGCGTAGGGTGGAGACAGGGAGGAGGTAATTCACCCCTCCACTTT.

V is TRBV6-1 and J is TRBJ2-1; D might be TRBD1 (8 bases). The CDR3 is 14 residues long. Trimming removed 7 bases from V and 4 bases from J, with 14 bases in between. Germline values: CDR1 MNHNS, CDR2 SASEGT. DNA of the CDR3: TGTGCCAGCAATACAGGGGGGGGATACAATGAGCAGTTCTTC. Protein sequence: CASNTGGGYNEQFF.

CDR3: CASNRGPGNYGYTF. CDR3 coding DNA: TGTGCCAGCAATAGGGGACCAGGGAACTATGGCTACACCTTC. The chain is built from TRBV7-8 and TRBJ1-2, with D possibly TRBD1 on 5 matching bases. Between the trimmed V and J ends, which lost 7 bases and 2 bases, there was a span of 14 bases. This CDR3 has 14 amino acids. The germline gives CDR1 SGHVS, CDR2 FQNEAQ.

This chain connects TRBV18 to TRBJ2-5, with 8 positions matching TRBD1. Germline V lookup: CDR1 KGHSH, CDR2 LQKENI. The CDR3 is 15 amino acids. The V segment lost 2 bases and the J segment 3 bases; nucleotides outside the gene matches: 5. The CDR3 loop reads CASSPYVTGEETQYF. DNA for the CDR3: TGTGCCAGCTCACCATACGTGACAGGGGAAGAGACCCAGTACTTC.

The chain recombines TRBV7-2 with TRBJ1-1, with D maybe TRBD1 (5 bases). V was pared by 2 bases and J by 9 bases, with 16 bases between. CDR3 length: 14 amino acids. The germline CDR1 and CDR2 sequences are SGHTA and FQGNSA. CDR3 amino acids: CASSLRSTGLKAFF. The CDR3 DNA is TGTGCCAGCAGCTTACGATCTACAGGACTAAAAGCTTTCTTT.